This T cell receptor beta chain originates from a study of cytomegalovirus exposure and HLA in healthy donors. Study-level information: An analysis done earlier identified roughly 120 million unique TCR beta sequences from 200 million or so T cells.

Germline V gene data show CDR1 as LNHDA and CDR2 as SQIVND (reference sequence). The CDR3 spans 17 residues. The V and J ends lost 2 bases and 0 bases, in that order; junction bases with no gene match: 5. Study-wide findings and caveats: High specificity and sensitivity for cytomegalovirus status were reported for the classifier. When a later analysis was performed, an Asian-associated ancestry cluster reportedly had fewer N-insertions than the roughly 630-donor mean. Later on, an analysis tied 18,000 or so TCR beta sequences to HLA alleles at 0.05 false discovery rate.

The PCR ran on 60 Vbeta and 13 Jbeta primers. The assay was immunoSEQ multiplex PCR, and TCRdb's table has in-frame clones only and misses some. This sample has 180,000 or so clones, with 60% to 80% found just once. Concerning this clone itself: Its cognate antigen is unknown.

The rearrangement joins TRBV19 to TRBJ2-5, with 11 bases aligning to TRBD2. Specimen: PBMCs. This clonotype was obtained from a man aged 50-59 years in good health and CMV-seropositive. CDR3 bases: TGTGCCAGTAGTATATGGGCTAGCGGGGGGTACCAAGAGACCCAGTACTTC. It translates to CASSIWASGGYQETQYF.